These 32 T cell receptor beta chains originate from one sample sequenced in a study of CD8+ T cells in alopecia areata. Treatment noted: oral pan-JAK inhibitor, 5-10 mg twice daily. Sequencing used cDNA as its template, made by extracting RNA and reverse transcribing it. Sequenced by immunoSEQ multiplex PCR; TCRdb stores in-frame clones only, minus some. There are 150,000 or so clones in the sample; about 59% occur only once, and roughly 15% lies in the top ten. The sequencing used CD8+ T cells sorted from blood, collected at week 4, from a patient treated with tofacitinib. Receptor source: a human donor with alopecia areata.

The V call is TRBV29-1, the J call TRBJ1-2, with D possibly matching TRBD1 (5 bases). CDR3 length: 13 amino acids. Trimming stripped 8 bases from V and 4 bases from J, with 17 bases between. The germline V gene has CDR1 SQVTM and CDR2 ANQGSEA. The CDR3 sequence: CSSWGGSGYGYTF. CDR3 in DNA: TGCAGCTCCTGGGGGGGGTCCGGCTATGGCTACACCTTC.

This clone appeared a few times. This chain joins TRBV19 and TRBJ1-5; perhaps TRBD1 as D (6 bases). With 2 bases removed from V and 0 bases from J, the gap between germline ends came to 11 bases. This CDR3 is 16 amino acids long. CDR1 is LNHDA, CDR2 SQIVND, per germline (reference sequence). The CDR3 nucleotides read TGTGCCAGTAGTATAAGGTGGACAGATAGCAATCAGCCCCAGCATTTT. Translation: CASSIRWTDSNQPQHF.

The chain is built from TRBV11-1 and TRBJ2-2; D is perhaps TRBD1 or TRBD2 (5 bases each). The germline V and J ends were trimmed by 5 bases and 7 bases, with 14 bases remaining between them. Germline CDR1 reads SGHAT; CDR2 reads FQDESV (reference sequence). CDR3 length: 14 amino acids. CDR3 sequence: CASSPGRFGGELFF. The CDR3 nucleotides are TGTGCCAGCAGCCCGGGACGCTTCGGCGGGGAGCTGTTTTTT.

The chain employs TRBV4-3 and TRBJ1-1, with D unclear. The CDR3 has 15 residues. The germline V and J ends were trimmed by 2 bases and 2 bases, with 12 bases remaining between them. Per the germline V gene, CDR1 is LGHNA and CDR2 is YSLEER. This chain's CDR3 is CASSQLWAGNTEAFF. DNA for the CDR3: TGCGCCAGCAGCCAACTATGGGCCGGCAACACTGAAGCTTTCTTT.

The gene calls are TRBV13 and TRBJ2-1, with D maybe TRBD2 (5 bases). Trimming left V 4 bases short and J 9 bases short, with 7 bases between. This CDR3 is 11 amino acids long. In germline, CDR1 is PRHDT, CDR2 FYEKMQ (reference sequence). CDR3 in amino acids: CASSSGSEQFF. Here the CDR3 DNA reads TGTGCCAGCAGCTCGGGGAGTGAGCAGTTCTTC.

This clone turned up a few times. The chain employs TRBV30 and TRBJ2-7; TRBD2 matches at 11 bases. Unmatched junction bases numbered 1, after V lost 8 bases and J lost 4 bases. CDR3 length equals 11 residues. Germline V lookup: CDR1 GTSNPN, CDR2 SVGIG (reference sequence). CDR3 sequence reads: CATSGGYEQYF. The DNA of the CDR3 is TGTGCCACTAGCGGGGGTTACGAGCAGTACTTC.

J is TRBJ2-7 and V is TRBV4-1; D is tentatively TRBD1 or TRBD2 (5 bases each). The germline gives CDR1 MGHRA, CDR2 YSYEKL. The CDR3 spans 15 residues. The germline V and J ends were trimmed by 5 bases and 1 base, with 15 bases remaining between them. CDR3 region: CASSLRGSRSYEQYF. The CDR3 DNA reads as TGCGCCAGCAGCTTGAGGGGATCGCGGTCCTACGAGCAGTACTTC.

The chain combines TRBV7-9 with TRBJ2-5, with D perhaps TRBD1 (6 bases). Germline CDR1 SEHNR, CDR2 FQNEAQ (reference sequence). V lost 1 base to trimming and J lost 5 bases, with 14 bases between them. The CDR3 is 15 residues long. As DNA, the CDR3 is TGTGCCAGCAGCTTAGGGACAGTCAACCGTGAGACCCAGTACTTC. It yields the protein CASSLGTVNRETQYF. Combining the CDR3 with reference TRBV7-9 and TRBJ2-5 gives the whole variable domain DTGVSQNPRHKITKRGQNVTFRCDPISEHNRLYWYRQTLGQGPEFLTYFQNEAQLEKSRLLSDRFSAERPKGSFSTLEIQRTEQGDSAMYLCASSLGTVNRETQYFGPGTRLLVL.

The chain uses TRBV5-6 and TRBJ2-7; 9 bases align to TRBD1. The CDR3 has 14 amino acids. With V trimmed by 3 bases and J by 2 bases, 3 bases remained unmatched. Germline CDR1 SGHDT, CDR2 YYEEEE. CDR3 DNA: TGTGCCAGCAGCTGGGGGGACAGGGCCTACGAGCAGTACTTC. It codes for CASSWGDRAYEQYF.

The chain uses TRBV29-1 and TRBJ2-7; weak D call: TRBD1 (6 bases). The germline CDR1 and CDR2 sequences are SQVTM and ANQGSEA. V shed 8 bases and J shed 1 base, with 15 bases lying between them. CDR3 length: 13 residues. In nucleotides, the CDR3 is TGCAGCACGAGGGGGTCTCCTTCCTACGAGCAGTACTTC. It translates to CSTRGSPSYEQYF.

The chain joins TRBV30 to TRBJ1-6, with no clear D. Germline V lookup: CDR1 GTSNPN, CDR2 SVGIG (reference sequence). The V end lost 4 bases, the J end lost 7 bases, and 20 bases lay between the germline ends. This CDR3 spans 16 amino acids. CDR3 protein: CAWTLGPGGGNSPLHF. The CDR3 nucleotides are TGTGCCTGGACCCTCGGACCCGGCGGTGGGAATTCACCCCTCCACTTT.

This clone was recorded a few times. The chain employs TRBV29-1 and TRBJ1-1; 10 nucleotides match TRBD1. The junction had 2 bases not matched to a gene; V was cut back by 4 bases and J by 3 bases. The CDR3 runs 13 residues. Germline V gene sequence: CDR1 SQVTM, CDR2 ANQGSEA. The CDR3 region is CSVVGTGDTEAFF. The CDR3 DNA reads as TGCAGCGTTGTAGGGACAGGGGACACTGAAGCTTTCTTT.

This clone was recorded a few times. The chain couples TRBV29-1 to TRBJ1-1, with D hard to call. Between the trimmed V and J ends, which lost 8 bases and 0 bases, there was a span of 10 bases. The CDR3 runs to 12 residues. Germline CDR1 SQVTM, CDR2 ANQGSEA. CDR3 bases: TGCAGCATGTTGGGTATGAACACTGAAGCTTTCTTT. Translation: CSMLGMNTEAFF.

This rearrangement joins TRBV5-4 to TRBJ2-5; D might be TRBD1 or TRBD2, each matching 5 bases. The germline gives CDR1 SGHNT, CDR2 YYREEE (reference sequence). This CDR3 contains 12 residues. The V end lost 7 bases, the J end lost 5 bases, and 12 bases lay between the germline ends. The CDR3 is CASGKGRETQYF. DNA for the CDR3: TGTGCCAGCGGGAAGGGACGGGAGACCCAGTACTTC.

J is TRBJ2-5 and V is TRBV7-9, with D possibly matching TRBD1 (5 bases). Germline V gives CDR1 SEHNR, CDR2 FQNEAQ (reference sequence). The ends were cut back, 4 bases at V and 7 bases at J, with 10 bases in the middle. The CDR3 length is 12 residues. Here the CDR3 DNA reads TGTGCCAGCAGCTCCCCCCAGGGGACCCAGTACTTC. Its protein is CASSSPQGTQYF.

CDR3 DNA: TGCGCCAGCAGCCAAGATCCATGGGACAACCAAGAGACCCAGTACTTC. It codes for CASSQDPWDNQETQYF. V usage is TRBV4-3 and J usage is TRBJ2-5; D possibly corresponds to TRBD1 (6 bases). V was pared by 0 bases and J by 0 bases, with 11 bases between. Germline lookup yields CDR1 LGHNA and CDR2 YSLEER. This CDR3 contains 16 residues.

V and J are TRBV5-6 and TRBJ1-4; D possibly corresponds to TRBD1 (5 bases). CDR1 SGHDT and CDR2 YYEEEE come from the germline V gene. This CDR3 has 15 residues. Trimming removed 3 bases from V and 7 bases from J, with 16 bases in between. CDR3: CASSSQGKGFEKLFF. As DNA, the CDR3 is TGTGCCAGCAGCTCGCAGGGAAAGGGATTTGAAAAACTGTTTTTT.

The V call is TRBV4-2, the J call TRBJ1-2; D unclear. This CDR3 is built from 14 residues. Per the germline V gene, CDR1 is LGHNA and CDR2 is YNFKEQ. The V gene lost 6 bases and the J gene lost 0 bases, with 11 bases spanning the gap. CDR3 in amino acids: CASSDTSANYGYTF. For the CDR3, the DNA is TGTGCCAGCAGTGACACGTCGGCTAACTATGGCTACACCTTC.

There are a few counts of this clone. The chain combines TRBV6-6 with TRBJ1-5, with TRBD1 identical over 11 bases. Trimming took 6 bases from V and 3 from J; bases not matched to a gene: 7. The CDR3 covers 16 residues. The germline V gene encodes CDR1 MNHNY and CDR2 SVGAGI (reference sequence). The CDR3 is CASRPRTGGVNQPQHF. CDR3 nucleotides: TGTGCCAGCAGACCTCGGACAGGGGGCGTCAATCAGCCCCAGCATTTT.

The V gene is TRBV13, the J gene TRBJ2-5, with 12 bases matching TRBD1. The CDR3 has 16 residues. Germline CDR1 and CDR2: PRHDT and FYEKMQ (reference sequence). The J segment lost 4 bases and the V segment lost 0 bases, leaving 3 bases of the junction unmatched. CDR3 DNA: TGTGCCAGCAGCTTAGGGGGGACAGGGGGCCGAGAGACCCAGTACTTC. Translating it yields CASSLGGTGGRETQYF. The full variable domain, in which reference TRBV13 and TRBJ2-5 provide the parts outside the CDR3, is AAGVIQSPRHLIKEKRETATLKCYPIPRHDTVYWYQQGPGQDPQFLISFYEKMQSDKGSIPDRFSAQQFSDYHSELNMSSLELGDSALYFCASSLGGTGGRETQYFGPGTRLLVL.

V is TRBV6-6 and J is TRBJ2-1, with D uncertain. Looked up from germline, CDR1 is MNHNY and CDR2 is SVGAGI (reference sequence). The CDR3 totals 12 residues. Trimming removed 4 bases from V and 7 bases from J, with 8 bases in between. The CDR3 sequence is CASSSPVNEQFF. DNA for the CDR3: TGTGCCAGCAGTTCCCCGGTTAATGAGCAGTTCTTC.

This clone was counted many times. The chain joins TRBV11-2 to TRBJ2-3; 10 bases are a match to TRBD1. The V segment lost 4 bases and the J segment 2 bases; nucleotides outside the gene matches: 3. The V gene's germline CDR1 is SGHAT and CDR2 FQNNGV. The CDR3 is 15 residues long. CDR3 DNA sequence: TGTGCCAGCAGCTCGACAGGGGGCTTCACAGATACGCAGTATTTT. Protein: CASSSTGGFTDTQYF.

This clone appeared once. The chain has TRBV7-9 and TRBJ2-5; TRBD2 might be the D (6 bases). The germline gives CDR1 SEHNR, CDR2 FQNEAQ (reference sequence). V lost 3 bases to trimming and J lost 3 bases, with 8 bases between them. The CDR3 length is 13 residues. The CDR3 DNA is TGTGCCAGCAGCTTCGGGGGTGAAGAGACCCAGTACTTC. This translates into CASSFGGEETQYF.

The rearrangement joins TRBV7-9 to TRBJ1-1; possible D gene TRBD1, 5 bases. This CDR3 spans 13 amino acids. The V end was cut by 7 bases, the J end by 1 base, with 10 bases between. Germline CDR1 SEHNR, CDR2 FQNEAQ (reference sequence). The CDR3 sequence is CASTVGGNTEAFF. The CDR3 DNA follows: TGTGCCAGCACCGTGGGGGGGAACACTGAAGCTTTCTTT.

This clone turned up a few times. The chain combines TRBV27 with TRBJ1-5; D is undetermined. Germline CDR1 MNHEY, CDR2 SMNVEV (reference sequence). The CDR3 extends over 16 amino acids. V lost 0 bases, J lost 0 bases, and 9 bases lay in between. Here the CDR3 reads CASSLSGYYSNQPQHF. For the CDR3, the DNA is TGTGCCAGCAGTTTATCGGGATATTATAGCAATCAGCCCCAGCATTTT.

This chain connects TRBV13 to TRBJ1-1; the D gene is possibly TRBD1 (6 bases). Trimming cost V 5 bases and J 4 bases, with 14 bases left between them. The CDR3 runs to 14 residues. Per germline, CDR1 PRHDT and CDR2 FYEKMQ (reference sequence). DNA of the CDR3: TGTGCCAGCAGCCTTAGGGGAGGGGGCACTGAAGCTTTCTTT. Its protein product is CASSLRGGGTEAFF.

The V gene is TRBV27, the J gene TRBJ2-5; D is undetermined. Germline loops: CDR1 MNHEY, CDR2 SMNVEV (reference sequence). The CDR3 sequence is 14 residues long. Trimming cost V 5 bases and J 1 base, with 11 bases left between them. CDR3 sequence reads: CASSTLPGQETQYF. The DNA of the CDR3 is TGTGCCAGCAGTACCCTTCCTGGCCAAGAGACCCAGTACTTC.

The V gene is TRBV4-1, the J gene TRBJ1-6; no firm D call. The CDR3 consists of 14 residues. The germline CDR1 and CDR2 sequences are MGHRA and YSYEKL. With 2 bases removed from V and 8 bases from J, the gap between germline ends came to 10 bases. CDR3: CASSQRGEYSPLHF. The CDR3 region has the DNA TGCGCCAGCAGCCAACGAGGCGAGTATTCACCCCTCCACTTT.

The chain uses TRBV9 and TRBJ1-1; 9 nucleotides align to TRBD1. The length of the CDR3 is 14 residues. Germline V gives CDR1 SGDLS, CDR2 YYNGEE. V lost 2 bases to trimming and J lost 4 bases; unmatched junction nucleotides: 3. The DNA for the CDR3 is TGTGCCAGCAGCGTTATGACAGGGGGCACTGAAGCTTTCTTT. It yields the protein CASSVMTGGTEAFF.

The chain is built from TRBV20-1 and TRBJ2-7; D gene ambiguous. Trimming took 4 bases from V and 6 from J, leaving 10 bases between them. This CDR3 comprises 11 residues. Per germline, CDR1 DFQATT and CDR2 SNEGSKA (reference sequence). CDR3 sequence reads: CSAIYYGEQYF. DNA of the CDR3: TGCAGTGCTATTTACTACGGCGAGCAGTACTTC.

This clone showed up just once. The genes are TRBV11-2 and TRBJ2-5, with D unclear. There are 13 residues in the CDR3. Trimming removed 7 bases from V and 2 bases from J, with 11 bases in between. Germline CDR1 reads SGHAT; CDR2 reads FQNNGV. CDR3 sequence: CASNPSNQETQYF. As DNA, the CDR3 is TGTGCCAGCAACCCTTCGAATCAAGAGACCCAGTACTTC.

In its sample, this clone was seen a few times. This chain links TRBV29-1 with TRBJ1-2, with D perhaps TRBD1 (5 bases). The CDR3 has 14 amino acids. CDR1 is SQVTM, CDR2 ANQGSEA, per germline. V lost 7 bases, J lost 5 bases, and 20 bases lay in between. As DNA, the CDR3 is TGCAGCGGTGGTATACTCCAGGGCCCTTATGGCTACACCTTC. Translating it yields CSGGILQGPYGYTF. Supplemented by reference TRBV29-1 and TRBJ1-2, the full variable domain reads SAVISQKPSRDICQRGTSLTIQCQVDSQVTMMFWYRQQPGQSLTLIATANQGSEATYESGFVIDKFPISRPNLTFSTLTVSNMSPEDSSIYLCSGGILQGPYGYTFGSGTRLTVV.